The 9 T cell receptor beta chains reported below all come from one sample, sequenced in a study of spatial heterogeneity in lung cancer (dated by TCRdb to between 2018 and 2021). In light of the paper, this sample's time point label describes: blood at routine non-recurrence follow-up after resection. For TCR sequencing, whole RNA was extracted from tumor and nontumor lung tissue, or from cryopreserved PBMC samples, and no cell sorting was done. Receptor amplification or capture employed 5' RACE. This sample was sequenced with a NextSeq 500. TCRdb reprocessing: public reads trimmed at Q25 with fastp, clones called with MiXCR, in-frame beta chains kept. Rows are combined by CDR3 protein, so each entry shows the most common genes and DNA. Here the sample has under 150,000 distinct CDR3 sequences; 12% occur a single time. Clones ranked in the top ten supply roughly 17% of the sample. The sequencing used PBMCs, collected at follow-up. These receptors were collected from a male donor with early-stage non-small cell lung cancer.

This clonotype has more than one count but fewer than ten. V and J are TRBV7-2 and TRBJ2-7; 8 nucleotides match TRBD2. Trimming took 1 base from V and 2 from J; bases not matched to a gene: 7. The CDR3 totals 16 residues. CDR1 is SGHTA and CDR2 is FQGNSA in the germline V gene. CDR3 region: CASSLERVGGAYEQYF. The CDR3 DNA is TGTGCCAGCAGCTTAGAGAGGGTCGGGGGGGCCTACGAGCAGTACTTC.

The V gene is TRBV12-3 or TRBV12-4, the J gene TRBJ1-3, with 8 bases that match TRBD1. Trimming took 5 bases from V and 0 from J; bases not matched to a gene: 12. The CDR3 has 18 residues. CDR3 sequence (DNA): TGTGCCAGCAGTCACAGGGGGTCCACGTCTTACTCTGGAAACACCATATATTTT. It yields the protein CASSHRGSTSYSGNTIYF.

The CDR3 reads CASSPARVTGGYTF. DNA for the CDR3: TGTGCCAGCAGCCCGGCCAGGGTAACGGGTGGCTACACCTTC. The chain joins TRBV6-5 to TRBJ1-2; the D gene is possibly TRBD1 (5 bases). CDR3 length: 14 residues. Trimming left V 6 bases short and J 7 bases short, with 18 bases between. Germline CDR1 MNHEY, CDR2 SVGAGI.

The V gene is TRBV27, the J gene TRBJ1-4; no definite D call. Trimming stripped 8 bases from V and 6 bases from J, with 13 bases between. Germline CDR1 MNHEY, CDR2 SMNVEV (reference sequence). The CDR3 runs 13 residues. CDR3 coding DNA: TGTGCCAGCGCTGAGGCGAGGGATGAAAAACTGTTTTTT. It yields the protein CASAEARDEKLFF.

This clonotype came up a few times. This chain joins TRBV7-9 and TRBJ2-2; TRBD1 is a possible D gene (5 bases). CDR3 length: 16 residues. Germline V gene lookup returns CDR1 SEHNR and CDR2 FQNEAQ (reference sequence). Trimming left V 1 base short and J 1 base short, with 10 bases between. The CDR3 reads CASSLDGTGNTGELFF. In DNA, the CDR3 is TGTGCCAGCAGCTTAGATGGCACAGGGAACACCGGGGAGCTGTTTTTT. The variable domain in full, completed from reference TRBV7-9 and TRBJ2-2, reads DTGVSQNPRHKITKRGQNVTFRCDPISEHNRLYWYRQTLGQGPEFLTYFQNEAQLEKSRLLSDRFSAERPKGSFSTLEIQRTEQGDSAMYLCASSLDGTGNTGELFFGEGSRLTVL.

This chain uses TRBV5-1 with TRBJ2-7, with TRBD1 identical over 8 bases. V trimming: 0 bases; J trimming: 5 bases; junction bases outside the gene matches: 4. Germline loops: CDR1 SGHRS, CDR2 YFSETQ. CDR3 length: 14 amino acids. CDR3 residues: CASSLGVTGDEQYF. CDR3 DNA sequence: TGCGCCAGCAGCTTGGGGGTGACAGGGGACGAGCAGTACTTC.

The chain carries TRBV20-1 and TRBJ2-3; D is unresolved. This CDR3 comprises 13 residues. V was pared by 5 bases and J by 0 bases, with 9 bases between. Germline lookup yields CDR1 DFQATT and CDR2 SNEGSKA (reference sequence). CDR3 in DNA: TGCAGTGCTGCCCCCTCTAGCACAGATACGCAGTATTTT. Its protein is CSAAPSSTDTQYF.

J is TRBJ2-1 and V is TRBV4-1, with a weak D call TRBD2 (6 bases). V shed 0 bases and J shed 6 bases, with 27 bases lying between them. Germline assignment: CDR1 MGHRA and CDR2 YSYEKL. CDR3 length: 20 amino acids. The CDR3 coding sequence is TGCGCCAGCAGCCAAGATCTCAAACCAGTTTTCGCCGACGGGGGCAATGAGCAGTTCTTC. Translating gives CASSQDLKPVFADGGNEQFF.

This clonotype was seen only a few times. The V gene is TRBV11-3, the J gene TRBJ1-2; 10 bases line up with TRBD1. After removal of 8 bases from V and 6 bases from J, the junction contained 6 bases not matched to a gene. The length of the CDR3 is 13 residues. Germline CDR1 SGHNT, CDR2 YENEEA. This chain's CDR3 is CASGSTGGNGYTF. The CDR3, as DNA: TGTGCCAGCGGTTCGACAGGGGGCAATGGCTACACCTTC.